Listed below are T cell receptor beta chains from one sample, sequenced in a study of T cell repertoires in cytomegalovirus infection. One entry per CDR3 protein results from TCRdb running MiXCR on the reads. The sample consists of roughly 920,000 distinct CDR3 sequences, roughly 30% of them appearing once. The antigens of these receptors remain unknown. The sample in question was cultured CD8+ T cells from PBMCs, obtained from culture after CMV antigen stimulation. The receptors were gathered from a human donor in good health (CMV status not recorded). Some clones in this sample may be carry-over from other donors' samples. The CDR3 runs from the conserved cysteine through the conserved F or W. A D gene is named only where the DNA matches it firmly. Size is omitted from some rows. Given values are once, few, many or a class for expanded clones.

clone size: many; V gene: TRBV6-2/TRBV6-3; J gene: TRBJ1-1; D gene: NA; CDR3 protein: CASSYSGREAFF; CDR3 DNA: TGTGCCAGCAGTTATTCAGGGAGAGAAGCTTTCTTT
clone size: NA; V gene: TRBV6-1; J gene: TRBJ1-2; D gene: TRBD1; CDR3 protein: CASASGQQRLNYGYTF; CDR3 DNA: TGTGCCAGCGCTTCGGGACAGCAACGTCTTAACTATGGCTACACCTTC
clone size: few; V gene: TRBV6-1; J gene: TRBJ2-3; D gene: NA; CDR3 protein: CASSASPDTQYF; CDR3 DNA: TGTGCCAGCAGTGCCTCCCCGGATACGCAGTATTTT
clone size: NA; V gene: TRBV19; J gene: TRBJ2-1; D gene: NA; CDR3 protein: CASSIDPTVTYNEQFF; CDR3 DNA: TGTGCCAGTAGTATAGACCCGACAGTAACCTACAATGAGCAGTTCTTC
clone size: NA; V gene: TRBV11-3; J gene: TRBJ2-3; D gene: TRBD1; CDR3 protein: CASSSYEAGGGTDTQYF; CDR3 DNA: TGTGCCAGCAGCTCCTACGAGGCAGGGGGAGGCACAGATACGCAGTATTTT
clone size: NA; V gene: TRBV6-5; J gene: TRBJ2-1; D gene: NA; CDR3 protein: CASSYSYTGSNEQFF; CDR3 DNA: TGTGCCAGCAGTTACTCGTATACAGGGTCCAATGAGCAGTTCTTC
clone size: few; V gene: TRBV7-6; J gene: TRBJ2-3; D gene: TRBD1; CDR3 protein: CASSTEAGGSDTQYF; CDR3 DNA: TGTGCCAGCAGTACCGAGGCAGGGGGCTCAGATACGCAGTATTTT
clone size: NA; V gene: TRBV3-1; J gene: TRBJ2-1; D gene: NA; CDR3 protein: CASSSVGQGNEQFF; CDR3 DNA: TGTGCCAGCAGCTCCGTGGGCCAGGGCAATGAGCAGTTCTTC
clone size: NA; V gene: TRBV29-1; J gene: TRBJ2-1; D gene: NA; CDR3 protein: CSVEGVNRESYNEQFF; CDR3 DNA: TGCAGCGTGGAGGGGGTAAACAGGGAATCTTACAATGAGCAGTTCTTC
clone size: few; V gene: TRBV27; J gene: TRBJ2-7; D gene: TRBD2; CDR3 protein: CASSLRSGRDEQYF; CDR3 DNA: TGTGCCAGCAGTTTACGGTCGGGGAGGGACGAGCAGTACTTC
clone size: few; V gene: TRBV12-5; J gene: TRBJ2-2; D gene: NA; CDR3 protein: CASGSETPGELFF; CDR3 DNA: TGTGCTAGTGGTTCGGAGACACCCGGGGAGCTGTTTTTT
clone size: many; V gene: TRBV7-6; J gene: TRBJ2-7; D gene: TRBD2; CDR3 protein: CASSPLSGGTYEQYF; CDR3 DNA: TGTGCCAGCAGCCCCCTTAGCGGGGGGACCTACGAGCAGTACTTC
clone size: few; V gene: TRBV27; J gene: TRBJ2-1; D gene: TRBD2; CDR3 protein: CASSLFRGVSFEQFF; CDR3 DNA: TGTGCCAGCAGTTTGTTCCGGGGGGTATCCTTCGAGCAGTTCTTC
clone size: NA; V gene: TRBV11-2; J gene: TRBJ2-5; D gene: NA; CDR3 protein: CASSPVDTVQETQYF; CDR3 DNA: TGTGCCAGCAGCCCCGTTGACACTGTACAAGAGACCCAGTACTTC
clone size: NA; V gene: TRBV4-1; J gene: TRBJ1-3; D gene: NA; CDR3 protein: CASGYDSSGNTIYF; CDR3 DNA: TGCGCCAGCGGCTACGACAGCTCTGGAAACACCATATATTTT
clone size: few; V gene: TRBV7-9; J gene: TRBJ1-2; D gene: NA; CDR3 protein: CASSAGPRYEGAHTF; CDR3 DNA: TGTGCCAGCAGTGCCGGGCCACGATATGAGGGAGCCCACACCTTC
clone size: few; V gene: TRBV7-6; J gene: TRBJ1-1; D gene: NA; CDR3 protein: CASSLVDSQWTEAFF; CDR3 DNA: TGTGCCAGCAGCTTAGTTGACAGCCAATGGACTGAAGCTTTCTTT
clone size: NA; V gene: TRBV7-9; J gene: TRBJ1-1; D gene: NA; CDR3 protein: CASSSKDRRNTEAFF; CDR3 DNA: TGTGCCAGCAGCTCTAAGGACAGACGGAACACTGAAGCTTTCTTT
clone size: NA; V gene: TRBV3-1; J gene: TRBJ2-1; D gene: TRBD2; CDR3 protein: CASSQETSGGASYNEQFF; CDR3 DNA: TGTGCCAGCAGCCAAGAGACTAGCGGGGGGGCGTCCTACAATGAGCAGTTCTTC
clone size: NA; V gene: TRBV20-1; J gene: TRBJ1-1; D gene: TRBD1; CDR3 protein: CSARTGGTEAFF; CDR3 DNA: TGCAGTGCAAGGACAGGGGGCACTGAAGCTTTCTTT
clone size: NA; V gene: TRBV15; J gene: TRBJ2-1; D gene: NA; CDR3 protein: CATSRPTSHINNEQFF; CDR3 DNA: TGTGCCACCAGCAGACCCACCTCCCACATTAACAATGAGCAGTTCTTC
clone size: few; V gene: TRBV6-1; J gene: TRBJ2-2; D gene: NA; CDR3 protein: CASSPIGANTGELFF; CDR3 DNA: TGTGCCAGCAGTCCGATCGGTGCGAACACCGGGGAGCTGTTTTTT
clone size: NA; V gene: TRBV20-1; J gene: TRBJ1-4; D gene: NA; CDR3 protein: CSARANLAGAEEKLFF; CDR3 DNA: TGCAGTGCTAGGGCGAACCTAGCAGGGGCGGAAGAAAAACTGTTTTTT
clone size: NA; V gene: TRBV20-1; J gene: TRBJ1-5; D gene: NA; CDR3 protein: CSARRGGHGSNQPQHF; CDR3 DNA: TGCAGTGCTAGGCGGGGGGGACATGGGAGCAATCAGCCCCAGCATTTT
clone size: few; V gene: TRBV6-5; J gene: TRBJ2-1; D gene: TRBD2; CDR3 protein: CASSYWSSGEIVDEQFF; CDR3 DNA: TGTGCCAGCAGTTACTGGTCTAGCGGGGAGATTGTAGATGAGCAGTTCTTC
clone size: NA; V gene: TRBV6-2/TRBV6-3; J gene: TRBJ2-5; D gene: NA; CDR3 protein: CASSLRRPRQQETQYF; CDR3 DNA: TGTGCCAGCAGTTTAAGACGGCCCCGACAGCAAGAGACCCAGTACTTC
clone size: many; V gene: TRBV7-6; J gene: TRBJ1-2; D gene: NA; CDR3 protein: CASSLSSGTDYGYTF; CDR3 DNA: TGTGCCAGCAGCCTTTCCTCCGGGACGGATTATGGCTACACCTTC
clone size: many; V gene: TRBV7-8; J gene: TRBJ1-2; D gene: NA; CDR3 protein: CASSSAPLGYGYTF; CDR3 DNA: TGTGCCAGCAGCTCCGCCCCCTTGGGATATGGCTACACCTTC
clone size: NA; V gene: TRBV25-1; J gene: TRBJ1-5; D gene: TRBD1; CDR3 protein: CASSFQGAHQPQHF; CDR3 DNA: TGTGCCAGCAGTTTCCAGGGGGCCCACCAGCCCCAGCATTTT
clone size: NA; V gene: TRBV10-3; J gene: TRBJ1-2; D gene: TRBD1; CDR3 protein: CAIETGTGSDYGYTF; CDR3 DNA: TGTGCCATCGAAACCGGGACAGGGAGCGACTATGGCTACACCTTC
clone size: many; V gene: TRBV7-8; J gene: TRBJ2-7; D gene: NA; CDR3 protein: CASSSTRGQIYEQYF; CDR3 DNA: TGTGCCAGCAGCTCGACGCGGGGACAGATCTACGAGCAGTACTTC
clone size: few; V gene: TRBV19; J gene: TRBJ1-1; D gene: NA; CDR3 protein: CASSINLEAFF; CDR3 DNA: TGTGCCAGTAGTATAAACCTAGAAGCTTTCTTT
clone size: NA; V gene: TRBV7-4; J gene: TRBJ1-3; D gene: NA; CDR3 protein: CANSLRDYRNTIYF; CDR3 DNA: TGTGCCAACAGCCTACGGGATTACCGGAACACCATATATTTT
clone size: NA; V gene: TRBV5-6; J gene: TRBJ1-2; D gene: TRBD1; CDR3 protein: CASSPGRTGENYGYTF; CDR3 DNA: TGTGCCAGCAGCCCGGGTAGGACAGGAGAGAACTATGGCTACACCTTC
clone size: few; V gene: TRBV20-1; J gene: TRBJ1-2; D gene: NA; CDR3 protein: CSATPRGLYGYTF; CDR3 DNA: TGCAGTGCTACCCCCAGGGGCCTTTATGGCTACACCTTC
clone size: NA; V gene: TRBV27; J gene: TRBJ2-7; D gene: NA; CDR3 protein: CASREGYEQYF; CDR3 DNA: TGTGCCAGCAGGGAGGGCTACGAGCAGTACTTC
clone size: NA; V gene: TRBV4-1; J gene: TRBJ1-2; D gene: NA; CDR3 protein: CASSQDWGGPPFNYGYTF; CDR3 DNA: TGCGCCAGCAGCCAAGATTGGGGGGGGCCTCCTTTTAACTATGGCTACACCTTC
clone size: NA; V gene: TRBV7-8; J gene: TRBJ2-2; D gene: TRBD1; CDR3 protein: CASSFRGQGYTGKLFF; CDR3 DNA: TGTGCCAGCAGCTTCCGGGGACAGGGATACACCGGGAAGCTGTTTTTT
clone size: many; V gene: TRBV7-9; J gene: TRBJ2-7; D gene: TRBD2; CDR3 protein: CASSTSGGRSYEQYF; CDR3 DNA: TGTGCCAGCAGCACTAGCGGGGGGCGCTCCTACGAGCAGTACTTC
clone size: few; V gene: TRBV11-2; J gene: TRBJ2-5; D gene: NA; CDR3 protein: CASSLGTVETQYF; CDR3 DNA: TGTGCCAGCAGCTTAGGTACAGTAGAGACCCAGTACTTC